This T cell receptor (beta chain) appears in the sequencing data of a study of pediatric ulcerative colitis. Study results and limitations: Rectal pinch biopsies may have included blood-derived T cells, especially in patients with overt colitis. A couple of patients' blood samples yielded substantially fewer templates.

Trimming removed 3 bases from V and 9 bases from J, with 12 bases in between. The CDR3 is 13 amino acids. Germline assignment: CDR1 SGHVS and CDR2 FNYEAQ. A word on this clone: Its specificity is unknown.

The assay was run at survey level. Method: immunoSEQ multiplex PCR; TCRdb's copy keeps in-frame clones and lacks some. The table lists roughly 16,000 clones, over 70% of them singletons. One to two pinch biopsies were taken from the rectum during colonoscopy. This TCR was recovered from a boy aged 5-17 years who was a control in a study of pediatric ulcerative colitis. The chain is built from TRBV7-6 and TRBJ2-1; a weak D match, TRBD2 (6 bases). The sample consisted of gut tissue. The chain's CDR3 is CASSLFLGSEQFF. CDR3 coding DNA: TGTGCCAGCAGCTTGTTCCTCGGGAGTGAGCAGTTCTTC.